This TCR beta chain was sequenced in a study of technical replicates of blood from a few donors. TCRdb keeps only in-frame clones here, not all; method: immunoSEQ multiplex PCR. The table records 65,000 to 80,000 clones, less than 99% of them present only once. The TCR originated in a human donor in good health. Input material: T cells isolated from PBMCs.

Written as DNA, the CDR3 is TGTGCCAGCAGCGTAACGGACAGGGTCATCAGAAACACCATATATTTT. Its translation is CASSVTDRVIRNTIYF. V and J are TRBV9 and TRBJ1-3; TRBD1 agrees at 8 bases. The V gene's germline CDR1 is SGDLS and CDR2 YYNGEE. V shed 1 base and J 5 bases; nucleotides not matched to a gene: 8. This CDR3 comprises 16 residues. The whole variable domain, filled in from reference TRBV9 and TRBJ1-3, reads DSGVTQTPKHLITATGQRVTLRCSPRSGDLSVYWYQQSLDQGLQFLIQYYNGEERAKGNILERFSAQQFPDLHSELNLSSLELGDSALYFCASSVTDRVIRNTIYFGEGSWLTVV.